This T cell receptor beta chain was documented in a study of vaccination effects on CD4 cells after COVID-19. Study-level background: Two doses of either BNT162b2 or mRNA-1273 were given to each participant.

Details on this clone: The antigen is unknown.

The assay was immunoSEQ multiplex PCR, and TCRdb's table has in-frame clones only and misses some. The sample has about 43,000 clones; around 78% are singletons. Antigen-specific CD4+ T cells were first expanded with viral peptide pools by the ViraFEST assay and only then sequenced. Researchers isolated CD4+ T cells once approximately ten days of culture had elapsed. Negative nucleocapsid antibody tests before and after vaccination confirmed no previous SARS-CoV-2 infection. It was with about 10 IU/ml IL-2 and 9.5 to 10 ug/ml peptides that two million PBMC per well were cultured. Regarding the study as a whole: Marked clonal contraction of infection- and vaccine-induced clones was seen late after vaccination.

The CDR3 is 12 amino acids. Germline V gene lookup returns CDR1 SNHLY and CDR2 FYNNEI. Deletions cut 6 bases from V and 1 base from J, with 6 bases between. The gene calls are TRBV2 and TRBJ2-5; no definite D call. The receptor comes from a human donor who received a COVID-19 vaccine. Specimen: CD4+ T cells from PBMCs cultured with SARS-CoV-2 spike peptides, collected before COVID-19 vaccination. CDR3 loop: CASSVLQETQYF. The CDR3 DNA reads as TGTGCCAGCAGCGTGCTCCAAGAGACCCAGTACTTC.